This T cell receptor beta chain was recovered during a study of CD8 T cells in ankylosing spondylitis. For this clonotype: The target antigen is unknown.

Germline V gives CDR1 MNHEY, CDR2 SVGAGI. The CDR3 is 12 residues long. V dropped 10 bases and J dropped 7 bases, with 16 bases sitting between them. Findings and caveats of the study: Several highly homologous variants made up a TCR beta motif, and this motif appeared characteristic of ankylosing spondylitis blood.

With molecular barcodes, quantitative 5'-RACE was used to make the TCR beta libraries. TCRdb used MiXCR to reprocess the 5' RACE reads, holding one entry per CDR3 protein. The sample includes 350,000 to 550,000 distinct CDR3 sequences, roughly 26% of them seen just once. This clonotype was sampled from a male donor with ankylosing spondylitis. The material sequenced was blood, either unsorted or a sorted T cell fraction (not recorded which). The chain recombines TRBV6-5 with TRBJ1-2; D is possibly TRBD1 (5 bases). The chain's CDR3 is CATSGGGSGYTF. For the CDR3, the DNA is TGTGCCACCTCCGGGGGAGGGTCTGGCTACACCTTC.